This T cell receptor beta chain is drawn from a study of blood T cell repertoires in COVID-19. Across the whole study: Samples taken during acute and convalescent COVID-19 were collected in the United States, Italy and Spain. PBMCs, B-cell-depleted T cells, or T cells were the source of the cDNA or gDNA that made up the material.

Membership in each cohort depended on participant-reported clinical history. In the source study's methods: Cell counts per sample came from amplifying reference gene primers. Assay used: immunoSEQ multiplex PCR; TCRdb lists only in-frame clones, some missing. The DNA gave D and trimming, while V, J and clone size come from that table. The data hold about 260,000 clones, with around 84% observed a single time. CDR3 length: 16 residues. The trim removed 0 bases at V and 1 base at J, leaving 4 bases unmatched. Per germline, CDR1 LGHDT and CDR2 YNNKEL (reference sequence). The source of this sequence is a young man with acute COVID-19. This sequence joins TRBV3-1 (or the pseudogene TRBV3-2) and TRBJ2-3; 7 bases match TRBD2. Material for sequencing was PBMCs or T cells enriched from blood (not recorded which). The CDR3 region is CASSQDLRGGTDTQYF. The CDR3 nucleotides are TGTGCCAGCAGCCAAGATCTCCGGGGGGGCACAGATACGCAGTATTTT.